Listed below are T cell receptor beta chains from one sample, sequenced in a study of early T cells in non-severe SARS-CoV-2 infection. TCRdb reprocessed the 5' RACE reads with MiXCR, giving one entry per CDR3 protein. The table includes tens of thousands of distinct CDR3 sequences, 4.5% to 6% detected once. The sample consisted of whole blood. The receptor set was obtained from an adult who was a healthcare worker with PCR-confirmed SARS-CoV-2 infection or an uninfected control (not recorded which). The CDR3 runs from the conserved cysteine through the conserved F or W. A D gene is named only where the DNA matches it firmly. Clone size is stated in some rows and not others, as once, few, many or a class when expanded.

cdr3_aa cdr3_nt j_call d_call v_call clone_size
CASSLAVGRRSPTEAFF TGCGCCAGCAGCTTGGCCGTAGGGCGCCGGTCCCCCACTGAAGCTTTCTTT TRBJ1-1 NA TRBV5-1 many
CASSDSVTGNTEAFF TGTGCCAGTAGTGACTCGGTTACCGGGAACACTGAAGCTTTCTTT TRBJ1-1 NA TRBV19 many
CASSQDWWLAGGTQETQYF TGTGCCAGCAGCCAAGATTGGTGGCTAGCGGGGGGCACCCAAGAGACCCAGTACTTC TRBJ2-5 TRBD2 TRBV3-1 many
CASSRRRDSNQPQHF TGTGCCAGCAGTCGCCGACGAGATAGCAATCAGCCCCAGCATTTT TRBJ1-5 NA TRBV6-2/TRBV6-3 many
CVSSLRGLETQYF TGTGTCAGCAGCTTAAGGGGACTAGAGACCCAGTACTTC TRBJ2-5 NA TRBV7-2 NA
CATSRGWDEFGYTEAFF TGTGCCACCAGCAGGGGATGGGACGAATTCGGCTACACTGAAGCTTTCTTT TRBJ1-1 NA TRBV15 NA
CASSLGTGTYF TGTGCCAGCAGCTTAGGGACAGGGACGTATTTT TRBJ2-3 TRBD1 TRBV7-9 many
CASSTTTGANVLTF TGTGCCAGCAGTACAACAACTGGGGCCAACGTCCTGACTTTC TRBJ2-6 NA TRBV27 many
CASSFRGEGEQYF TGTGCCAGCTCATTCAGGGGTGAGGGCGAGCAGTACTTC TRBJ2-7 NA TRBV18 NA
CASGLGGRAYEQYF TGTGCCAGCGGCCTGGGGGGCCGAGCCTACGAGCAGTACTTC TRBJ2-7 NA TRBV5-4 many
CASSPTGMSYNEQFF TGTGCCAGCAGCCCGACAGGGATGTCCTACAATGAGCAGTTCTTC TRBJ2-1 TRBD1 TRBV12-3/TRBV12-4 many
CSLGTGGQETQYF TGCAGCCTCGGGACAGGGGGCCAAGAGACCCAGTACTTC TRBJ2-5 TRBD1 TRBV20-1 many
CASSRSRVTGELFF TGTGCCAGCAGCCGATCCAGGGTCACCGGGGAGCTGTTTTTT TRBJ2-2 NA TRBV3-1 many
CSAKRGYNEQFF TGCAGTGCTAAAAGGGGCTACAATGAGCAGTTCTTC TRBJ2-1 NA TRBV20-1 few
CASSPIGGGRGEQFF TGTGCCAGCAGCCCCATTGGCGGGGGGCGTGGTGAGCAGTTCTTC TRBJ2-1 TRBD2 TRBV7-2 many
CASSVLPDGSSGNTIYF TGTGCCAGCAGCGTCCTCCCGGACGGGTCCTCTGGAAACACCATATATTTT TRBJ1-3 NA TRBV9 NA
CASRAGLAGGTDTQYF TGTGCCAGCAGAGCAGGACTAGCGGGGGGCACAGATACGCAGTATTTT TRBJ2-3 TRBD2 TRBV11-2 many
CSVQWGNNQPQHF TGCAGCGTCCAATGGGGTAACAATCAGCCCCAGCATTTT TRBJ1-5 NA TRBV29-1 many
CASSTRQGNYGYTF TGTGCCAGCAGCACTAGACAGGGGAACTATGGCTACACCTTC TRBJ1-2 TRBD1 TRBV7-2 many
CASRPMWNTGELFF TGTGCCAGCAGACCTATGTGGAACACCGGGGAGCTGTTTTTT TRBJ2-2 NA TRBV7-2 NA
CATSWARGADTQYF TGTGCCACCAGTTGGGCGAGGGGAGCAGATACGCAGTATTTT TRBJ2-3 NA TRBV24-1 many
CAIRGRGESTDTQYF TGTGCCATCAGAGGCCGGGGGGAAAGCACAGATACGCAGTATTTT TRBJ2-3 TRBD2 TRBV10-3 medium-sized
CASSRDLGHEQYF TGCGCCAGCAGCCGCGATTTAGGCCACGAGCAGTACTTC TRBJ2-7 NA TRBV4-3 NA
CASSQDLARPATEAFF TGTGCCAGCAGCCAAGATTTGGCCAGACCCGCCACTGAAGCTTTCTTT TRBJ1-1 NA TRBV3-1 few
CASSLDPGKTQYF TGTGCCAGCAGCTTAGACCCAGGCAAGACCCAGTACTTC TRBJ2-5 NA TRBV7-2 many
CASSMGAHSPFF TGTGCCAGCAGCATGGGGGCCCACAGCCCGTTCTTC TRBJ2-1 NA TRBV11-2 NA
CASSLAPGRGQPQHF TGTGCCAGCAGCTTGGCCCCCGGCCGAGGCCAGCCCCAGCATTTT TRBJ1-5 NA TRBV5-4 many
CASSLLGDTGSGYTF TGTGCCAGCAGTTTATTGGGGGACACTGGAAGTGGCTACACCTTC TRBJ1-2 NA TRBV27 many
CSAHPLSVGELFF TGCAGTGCTCATCCCCTTAGTGTCGGGGAGCTGTTTTTT TRBJ2-2 NA TRBV20-1 few
CSASYRGGNTEAFF TGCAGTGCTAGTTACAGGGGGGGGAACACTGAAGCTTTCTTT TRBJ1-1 TRBD1 TRBV20-1 many
CASSTGTGGASDTQYF TGTGCCAGCAGCACCGGGACAGGGGGCGCGTCAGATACGCAGTATTTT TRBJ2-3 TRBD1 TRBV13 medium-sized
CASSWAGTGNTEAFF TGTGCCAGCAGCTGGGCCGGGACAGGGAACACTGAAGCTTTCTTT TRBJ1-1 TRBD1 TRBV11-2 many
CASSPFDCGGTEAFF TGTGCCAGCAGCCCTTTTGACTGTGGGGGTACTGAAGCTTTCTTT TRBJ1-1 NA TRBV7-3 NA
CASRSTGRGSYEQYF TGTGCCAGCAGGTCGACCGGGAGGGGATCCTACGAGCAGTACTTC TRBJ2-7 TRBD2 TRBV28 many